One sample yielded the 3 T cell receptor beta chains listed below, sequenced in a study of shared clonotypes between healthy human individuals. TCRdb's copy holds only in-frame clones and misses some; the assay was immunoSEQ multiplex PCR. The sample includes about 2.3 million clones, roughly 90% seen only once; the top ten take 0.3% to 0.45%. The sequenced sample consisted of naive CD4+ T cells from PBMCs. Subset given: CD45RA+ positively selected. Receptors were obtained from a man younger than 35 in good health. Some clones in this sample may be carry-over from other donors' samples.

The chain uses TRBV28 and TRBJ1-2; D is ambiguous. Trimming took off 2 bases at V and 8 bases at J, with 15 bases between the two ends. CDR1 and CDR2 from the germline V gene are MDHEN and SYDVKM. This CDR3 is built from 14 residues. The CDR3 DNA reads TGTGCCAGCAGTTTACATGGCCCGGCGGACGGCTACACCTTC. Its translation: CASSLHGPADGYTF.

The chain combines TRBV5-6 with TRBJ2-2; a possible D gene is TRBD2 (7 bases). V was pared by 1 base and J by 1 base, with 11 bases between. The CDR3 spans 16 residues. The germline V gene encodes CDR1 SGHDT and CDR2 YYEEEE. CDR3 sequence reads: CASSLRRGLNTGELFF. The CDR3 nucleotides read TGTGCCAGCAGCTTGAGGCGGGGGCTGAACACCGGGGAGCTGTTTTTT.

The chain is built from TRBV14 and TRBJ1-2; D perhaps matches TRBD1 (5 bases). Germline V gene sequence: CDR1 SGHDN, CDR2 FVKESK. Trimming pared 3 bases from V and 2 bases from J, leaving 13 bases between. The CDR3 covers 15 residues. CDR3 sequence reads: CASSQGREGNYGYTF. DNA of the CDR3: TGTGCCAGCAGCCAGGGCAGGGAGGGGAACTATGGCTACACCTTC. Full variable domain (remainder filled in from reference TRBV14 and TRBJ1-2): EAGVTQFPSHSVIEKGQTVTLRCDPISGHDNLYWYRRVMGKEIKFLLHFVKESKQDESGMPNNRFLAERTGGTYSTLKVQPAELEDSGVYFCASSQGREGNYGYTFGSGTRLTVV.